The 24 T cell receptor beta chains given below trace back to one sample, sequenced in a study of CD8 T cells in ankylosing spondylitis. TCRdb reprocessed the 5' RACE reads with MiXCR, giving one entry per CDR3 protein. The repertoire has under 150,000 distinct CDR3 sequences, approximately 10% of them found once; the top ten carry 3.3%. The sample comprised blood, either unsorted or a sorted T cell fraction (not recorded which). The receptor source for this set is a male donor with ankylosing spondylitis or in good health (not recorded which).

This clonotype has a single count. In DNA, the CDR3 is TGTGCCAGCAGCTTACGTCTCGAGACCCAGTACTTC. Its protein product is CASSLRLETQYF. This chain links TRBV7-9 with TRBJ2-5; no reliable D call. The CDR3 is 12 amino acids. Trimming left V 2 bases short and J 5 bases short, with 6 bases between. In germline, CDR1 is SEHNR, CDR2 FQNEAQ (reference sequence).

This clonotype was seen many times. The CDR3 DNA follows: TGCAGTGTTACTCACAGGGTTGAGCAGTTCTTC. Protein sequence: CSVTHRVEQFF. V and J are TRBV20-1 and TRBJ2-1; tentatively, D is TRBD1 (6 bases). Germline CDR1 DFQATT, CDR2 SNEGSKA (reference sequence). V lost 7 bases and J lost 9, with 13 bases in between. CDR3 size: 11 residues.

This clonotype was counted between two and nine times. The genes are TRBV20-1 and TRBJ2-1, with 11 positions matching TRBD1. The CDR3 has 14 amino acids. From germline, CDR1 is DFQATT and CDR2 SNEGSKA (reference sequence). The V gene end was trimmed by 5 bases and the J gene end by 3 bases; junction bases not matched to a gene: 3. CDR3 coding DNA: TGCAGTGCTCCCGGGACAGGGGGCTACAATGAGCAGTTCTTC. Amino acid sequence: CSAPGTGGYNEQFF.

This clonotype showed up many times. The CDR3 DNA reads TGTGCCAGCAGTTTAGCGGGCAGTAGCTCCTACAATGAGCAGTTCTTC. This encodes CASSLAGSSSYNEQFF. The rearrangement joins TRBV12-3 or TRBV12-4 to TRBJ2-1; D gene ambiguous. Trimming left V 0 bases short and J 0 bases short, with 9 bases between. The CDR3 contains 16 residues.

In its sample, this clonotype was seen many times. This chain uses TRBV5-1 with TRBJ2-1; TRBD2 aligns across 9 bases. V lost 4 bases, J lost 5 bases, and 7 bases stayed unmatched. Looked up from germline, CDR1 is SGHRS and CDR2 is YFSETQ. The CDR3 has 15 amino acids. The CDR3 loop reads CASSPGLANHNEQFF. The CDR3 DNA is TGCGCCAGCAGCCCGGGACTAGCCAATCACAATGAGCAGTTCTTC.

The V and J genes are TRBV29-1 and TRBJ2-1; 14 bases agree with TRBD2. The CDR3 covers 13 residues. J lost 6 bases, V lost 7 bases, and 2 bases had no gene match. The germline CDR1 and CDR2 sequences are SQVTM and ANQGSEA. CDR3 loop: CSAGTSGSNEQFF. The CDR3 DNA sequence: TGCAGCGCAGGGACTAGCGGGAGCAATGAGCAGTTCTTC.

This clonotype has ten or more counts. The chain employs TRBV6-5 and TRBJ1-1; D remains unclear. The V gene's germline CDR1 is MNHEY and CDR2 SVGAGI. The CDR3 covers 12 residues. Trimming cost V 5 bases and J 1 base, with 5 bases left between them. The CDR3 region is CASSTGNTEAFF. CDR3 coding DNA: TGTGCCAGCAGTACGGGGAACACTGAAGCTTTCTTT.

This clonotype occurred many times. V and J are TRBV10-3 and TRBJ2-7, with D perhaps matching TRBD2 (6 bases). The germline V gene has CDR1 ENHRY and CDR2 SYGVKD. The CDR3 has 15 amino acids. Trimming cost V 4 bases and J 5 bases, with 18 bases left between them. CDR3 coding DNA: TGTGCCATCAGTGGGGGGGAACTGCCGATCCACGAGCAGTACTTC. Its translation is CAISGGELPIHEQYF.

Ten or more counts support this clonotype. The V gene is TRBV6-4, the J gene TRBJ1-1; 7 positions agree with TRBD1. Germline V gene sequence: CDR1 MRHNA, CDR2 SNTAGT. J lost 0 bases, V lost 5 bases, and 24 bases had no gene match. This CDR3 has 21 residues. The CDR3 coding sequence is TGTGCCAGCAGTCCTCGACTATGGGGTCCGCGGGACAGTTACATGAACACTGAAGCTTTCTTT. Protein sequence: CASSPRLWGPRDSYMNTEAFF.

Many counts were recorded for this clonotype. The rearrangement links TRBV7-2 to TRBJ1-5, with 8 positions matching TRBD1. The germline V gene has CDR1 SGHTA and CDR2 FQGNSA. The V and J ends lost 5 bases and 4 bases, in that order; junction bases with no gene match: 7. The CDR3 contains 15 residues. CDR3 region: CASSPWTGKNQPQHF. In DNA form, the CDR3 reads TGTGCCAGCAGCCCGTGGACAGGGAAAAATCAGCCCCAGCATTTT. The full variable domain, its missing parts supplied by reference TRBV7-2 and TRBJ1-5, is GAGVSQSPSNKVTEKGKDVELRCDPISGHTALYWYRQSLGQGLEFLIYFQGNSAPDKSGLPSDRFSAERTGGSVSTLTIQRTQQEDSAVYLCASSPWTGKNQPQHFGDGTRLSIL.

This clonotype was found a few times. V gene TRBV11-2 combines with J gene TRBJ2-2; TRBD2 might be the D (6 bases). This CDR3 region has 13 residues. The ends were cut back, 5 bases at V and 5 bases at J, with 9 bases in the middle. The germline CDR1 and CDR2 sequences are SGHAT and FQNNGV. The DNA of the CDR3 is TGTGCCAGCAGCCCCGGACTAACCGGGGAGCTGTTTTTT. Translated: CASSPGLTGELFF.

V usage is TRBV5-6 and J usage is TRBJ2-1, with D unresolved. The CDR3 has 15 amino acids. V dropped 6 bases and J dropped 3 bases, with 16 bases sitting between them. The germline V gene encodes CDR1 SGHDT and CDR2 YYEEEE. CDR3 DNA sequence: TGTGCCAGCACGGACGGAATGATGCTCTACAATGAGCAGTTCTTC. This translates into CASTDGMMLYNEQFF. Filled out from reference TRBV5-6 and TRBJ2-1, the complete variable domain reads DAGVTQSPTHLIKTRGQQVTLRCSPKSGHDTVSWYQQALGQGPQFIFQYYEEEERQRGNFPDRFSGHQFPNYSSELNVNALLLGDSALYLCASTDGMMLYNEQFFGPGTRLTVL.

Only a few counts were recorded for this clonotype. The chain links TRBV3-1 to TRBJ2-1, with 14 bases lining up with TRBD2. V was pared by 0 bases and J by 0 bases, with 7 bases of the junction left unmatched. The CDR3 contains 20 residues. CDR1 is LGHDT and CDR2 is YNNKEL in the germline V gene (reference sequence). The CDR3 sequence: CASSQEWTSGRRSSYNEQFF. In nucleotides, the CDR3 is TGTGCCAGCAGCCAAGAGTGGACTAGCGGGAGGCGTAGCTCCTACAATGAGCAGTTCTTC.

In DNA form, the CDR3 reads TGCAGCGGTACGGGACTCTCTTCCTACAATGAGCAGTTCTTC. Its translation is CSGTGLSSYNEQFF. The J gene is TRBJ2-1, the V gene TRBV29-1; perhaps TRBD2 as D (6 bases). The ends were cut back, 7 bases at V and 1 base at J, with 14 bases in the middle. This CDR3 contains 14 residues. The germline V gene has CDR1 SQVTM and CDR2 ANQGSEA.

The V gene is TRBV14, the J gene TRBJ1-3; D perhaps matches TRBD1 (5 bases). Trimming removed 3 bases at V and 0 bases at J, with 9 bases between. The CDR3 is 15 residues long. Germline V gives CDR1 SGHDN, CDR2 FVKESK. DNA for the CDR3: TGTGCCAGCAGCCACCGACAGAACTCTGGAAACACCATATATTTT. Amino acid sequence: CASSHRQNSGNTIYF.

Ten or more counts support this clonotype. The chain has TRBV7-8 and TRBJ2-4, with 7 nucleotides matching TRBD1. The length of the CDR3 is 15 residues. After removal of 0 bases from V and 1 base from J, the junction contained 0 bases not matched to a gene. Germline CDR1 SGHVS, CDR2 FQNEAQ. The CDR3 loop is CASSLADRAKNIQYF. The DNA of the CDR3 is TGTGCCAGCAGCTTAGCGGACAGGGCCAAAAACATTCAGTACTTC.

The table lists this clonotype with a few counts. J is TRBJ2-5 and V is TRBV5-5; weak D call: TRBD2 (5 bases). The CDR3 has 16 amino acids. Germline V gene data show CDR1 as SGHKS and CDR2 as YYEKEE (reference sequence). Trimming left V 4 bases short and J 0 bases short, with 16 bases between. Here the CDR3 DNA reads TGTGCCAGCAGCCGGACTCTCTGGGCTTACCAAGAGACCCAGTACTTC. It yields the protein CASSRTLWAYQETQYF. Drawing the rest from reference TRBV5-5 and TRBJ2-5, the complete variable domain is DAGVTQSPTHLIKTRGQQVTLRCSPISGHKSVSWYQQVLGQGPQFIFQYYEKEERGRGNFPDRFSARQFPNYSSELNVNALLLGDSALYLCASSRTLWAYQETQYFGPGTRLLVL.

This clonotype has a count of ten or more. The chain uses TRBV7-8 and TRBJ2-2, with TRBD1 matching 7 bases. Germline V gives CDR1 SGHVS, CDR2 FQNEAQ. CDR3 length: 15 amino acids. V lost 5 bases, J lost 3 bases, and 6 bases stayed unmatched. The CDR3 sequence is CASSPRTGYTGELFF. In DNA form, the CDR3 reads TGTGCCAGCAGCCCGAGGACAGGCTACACCGGGGAGCTGTTTTTT.

Many counts were recorded for this clonotype. One end of the junction does not line up with germline, which may come from a read error. This rearrangement joins TRBV6-2 or TRBV6-3 to TRBJ2-5; D uncertain. The CDR3 covers 15 residues. Per germline, CDR1 MNHEY and CDR2 SVGEGT. The CDR3 coding sequence is TGTTCCAGCAGACCCCGAAGGGCGATCCAAGAGACCCAGTACTTC. Amino acids: CSSRPRRAIQETQYF.

About this clonotype: This may be a read error, as it is one base from a much larger clone. The chain employs TRBV20-1 and TRBJ2-1, with TRBD2 matching over 12 bases. The CDR3 is made up of 17 amino acids. Trimming removed 5 bases from V and 2 bases from J; junction bases left unmatched: 10. Germline V gives CDR1 DFQATT, CDR2 SNEGSKA (reference sequence). The CDR3: CSADPRLAGVPYNEQFF. The DNA for the CDR3 is TGCAGTGCTGATCCGCGACTAGCGGGAGTACCCTACAATGAGCAGTTCTTC.

The chain is built from TRBV9 and TRBJ2-7; 13 bases match TRBD2. CDR1 and CDR2 (germline): SGDLS, YYNGEE. After removal of 5 bases from V and 6 bases from J, the junction contained 8 bases not matched to a gene. The CDR3 has 15 residues. In nucleotides, the CDR3 is TGTGCCAGCAGTTTTGGACTAGCGGGAGCCTCCGAGCAGTACTTC. Translated: CASSFGLAGASEQYF. Full variable domain (outside the CDR3, taken from reference TRBV9 and TRBJ2-7): DSGVTQTPKHLITATGQRVTLRCSPRSGDLSVYWYQQSLDQGLQFLIQYYNGEERAKGNILERFSAQQFPDLHSELNLSSLELGDSALYFCASSFGLAGASEQYFGPGTRLTVT.

V usage is TRBV2 and J usage is TRBJ2-7, with 11 bases identical to TRBD2. CDR1 and CDR2 from the germline V gene are SNHLY and FYNNEI. This CDR3 spans 13 amino acids. The V gene end was trimmed by 8 bases and the J gene end by 5 bases; junction bases not matched to a gene: 5. The CDR3 DNA sequence: TGTGCCAGCCATAGCGGGAGGGCCGACGAGCAGTACTTC. Translation gives CASHSGRADEQYF. Together with reference TRBV2 and TRBJ2-7, the CDR3 gives the full variable domain: EPEVTQTPSHQVTQMGQEVILRCVPISNHLYFYWYRQILGQKVEFLVSFYNNEISEKSEIFDDQFSVERPDGSNFTLKIRSTKLEDSAMYFCASHSGRADEQYFGPGTRLTVT.

This clonotype was found many times. V gene TRBV20-1 combines with J gene TRBJ2-7, with 10 bases lining up with TRBD1. The CDR3 loop spans 14 amino acids. V was clipped by 5 bases and J by 7 bases; unmatched bases: 11. CDR1 and CDR2 from the germline V gene are DFQATT and SNEGSKA (reference sequence). In DNA form, the CDR3 reads TGCAGTGCTCGTAGGGACAGGGGAGAGAGGGAGCAGTACTTC. Protein sequence: CSARRDRGEREQYF.

This clonotype was counted at least ten times. This sequence joins TRBV20-1 and TRBJ1-5, with 7 bases aligning to TRBD1. Germline V gene data show CDR1 as DFQATT and CDR2 as SNEGSKA (reference sequence). The CDR3 covers 18 residues. J gave up 0 bases and V 0 bases, and 11 bases lay outside the gene matches. The CDR3 DNA reads TGCAGTGCTAGAGATTCCTCGGGACAGAGGTATAGCAATCAGCCCCAGCATTTT. Translated, it gives CSARDSSGQRYSNQPQHF.